The entry that follows covers one T cell receptor beta chain sequence. These data belong to a study of CXCR3-negative and CXCR3-positive naive CD8 T cells. Turning to the study itself: Per-library TRB read counts averaged about 1.5 +/- 0.3 million, adding up to approximately 130 million in total.

Researchers reported sorting every CD8+ T cell subset in triplicate, roughly 290,000 cells per sort. Phenotypically, naive CD8+ T cells corresponded to CD45RO-CCR7+CD27+CD95-. 5' RACE that incorporated UMI labels was used to prepare the TRB cDNA libraries. Each CDR3 protein gets one entry in TCRdb, which reprocessed the 5' RACE reads and gives no DNA. This repertoire includes roughly 86,000 distinct CDR3 sequences. CDR1 and CDR2 (germline): SGHVS, FNYEAQ. The CDR3 consists of 14 residues. Material for sequencing was naive CXCR3- CD8+ T cells from blood. Sample subset: CD45RO-CCR7+CD27+CD95- naive CD8+ T cells lacking CXCR3 (TNR3-). The chain recombines TRBV7-6 with TRBJ2-5. This receptor was obtained from a human donor in good health. Some clones in this sample may be carry-over from other donors' samples. The CDR3 protein is CASSLEPYEETQYF.